These 30 T cell receptor beta chains were all obtained from the same sample, sequenced in a study of cytomegalovirus exposure and HLA in healthy donors (dated by TCRdb to 2017 to 2019). The library was built by means of the immunoSEQ multiplex PCR assay. Held by TCRdb, this immuneACCESS table contains in-frame sequences only and omits some clones. Under half of the omission traces to an unresolved V gene where checked; the cause of the rest is unknown. Counted in this sample were roughly 130,000 clones; 89% of them appeared once. The ten largest clones add up to over 3% of the sample. Sequencing was done on a sample of PBMCs. The receptors originated from a man aged 25 to 40 in good health and CMV-seronegative.

The V gene is TRBV19, the J gene TRBJ2-1, with TRBD2 identical over 7 bases. CDR3 length equals 15 residues. The V segment lost 5 bases and the J segment 2 bases; nucleotides outside the gene matches: 6. Per germline, CDR1 LNHDA and CDR2 SQIVND (reference sequence). The CDR3 region is CASSHPGLTYNEQFF. The CDR3 DNA reads TGTGCCAGTAGTCATCCGGGACTAACCTACAATGAGCAGTTCTTC.

The chain couples TRBV6-4 to TRBJ1-2; perhaps TRBD1 as D (5 bases). The CDR3 runs to 14 residues. Germline V gene sequence: CDR1 MRHNA, CDR2 SNTAGT. The V end lost 5 bases, the J end lost 6 bases, and 16 bases lay between the germline ends. The CDR3 DNA reads TGTGCCAGCAGTCCTTCTCCGGGGGTGGATGGCTACACCTTC. Translated: CASSPSPGVDGYTF.

The J gene is TRBJ2-7, the V gene TRBV27; TRBD2 might be the D (7 bases). CDR1 MNHEY and CDR2 SMNVEV come from the germline V gene (reference sequence). V lost 4 bases to trimming and J lost 5 bases, with 21 bases between them. This CDR3 has 16 amino acids. CDR3 sequence reads: CASSSPGEGSVNEQYF. CDR3 in DNA: TGTGCCAGCAGTTCCCCAGGGGAGGGTTCTGTCAACGAGCAGTACTTC.

The rearrangement joins TRBV5-4 to TRBJ1-2; 7 bases map to TRBD1. This CDR3 is 15 amino acids long. The V gene's germline CDR1 is SGHNT and CDR2 YYREEE (reference sequence). V lost 4 bases and J lost 0; bases outside the gene matches: 6. CDR3 nucleotide sequence: TGTGCCAGCAGCCCGAGGGGACAGCCTAACTATGGCTACACCTTC. This translates into CASSPRGQPNYGYTF.

The rearrangement uses TRBV13 and TRBJ2-7; TRBD2 might be the D (6 bases). V was trimmed by 3 bases and J by 3 bases, leaving 12 bases between them. The CDR3 is 14 residues long. Germline V gives CDR1 PRHDT, CDR2 FYEKMQ (reference sequence). Here the CDR3 DNA reads TGTGCCAGCAGCTTCAGGTTGGGAGGCTACGAGCAGTACTTC. Residues: CASSFRLGGYEQYF. Drawing the rest from reference TRBV13 and TRBJ2-7, the complete variable domain is AAGVIQSPRHLIKEKRETATLKCYPIPRHDTVYWYQQGPGQDPQFLISFYEKMQSDKGSIPDRFSAQQFSDYHSELNMSSLELGDSALYFCASSFRLGGYEQYFGPGTRLTVT.

The gene calls are TRBV6-5 and TRBJ1-6; D call uncertain. The V and J ends lost 7 bases and 0 bases respectively, with 10 bases between them. This CDR3 comprises 15 residues. CDR1 is MNHEY, CDR2 SVGAGI, per germline. The DNA of the CDR3 is TGTGCCAGCACTTGGGCCAGCTCCTATAATTCACCCCTCCACTTT. Translated, it gives CASTWASSYNSPLHF.

V gene TRBV5-6 combines with J gene TRBJ1-3; 7 bases fit TRBD1. Germline V gene lookup returns CDR1 SGHDT and CDR2 YYEEEE. V dropped 4 bases and J dropped 1; count of bases not matched to a gene: 2. The CDR3 loop spans 14 amino acids. The CDR3 loop is CASSTGESGNTIYF. The CDR3, as DNA: TGTGCCAGCAGCACAGGGGAATCTGGAAACACCATATATTTT.

CDR3 region: CASSRWSGSTGELFF. CDR3 coding DNA: TGTGCCAGCTCGCGCTGGTCAGGGTCCACCGGGGAGCTGTTTTTT. The J gene is TRBJ2-2, the V gene TRBV27, with D possibly TRBD1 on 5 matching bases. The V and J ends lost 8 bases and 4 bases respectively, with 17 bases between them. Germline V gene sequence: CDR1 MNHEY, CDR2 SMNVEV (reference sequence). The CDR3 runs 15 residues.

This rearrangement joins TRBV19 to TRBJ1-6; 9 bases match TRBD1. The V and J ends lost 5 bases and 6 bases, in that order; junction bases with no gene match: 2. Germline V gives CDR1 LNHDA, CDR2 SQIVND (reference sequence). This CDR3 is 14 amino acids long. The CDR3 loop is CASSRQGGNSPLHF. Written as DNA, the CDR3 is TGTGCCAGTAGTCGACAGGGGGGTAATTCACCCCTCCACTTT.

The DNA of the CDR3 is TGTGCCAGTCGACAGGGGGCGACGACGTTTGGTGAAAAACTGTTTTTT. Its protein is CASRQGATTFGEKLFF. The V and J genes are TRBV19 and TRBJ1-4; 10 positions agree with TRBD1. CDR3 length: 16 residues. Germline CDR1 is LNHDA and CDR2 is SQIVND (reference sequence). The ends lost 8 bases at V and 7 bases at J; junction bases unmatched: 13.

The chain links TRBV5-1 to TRBJ2-7, with 10 bases that match TRBD1. CDR1 is SGHRS and CDR2 is YFSETQ in the germline V gene. The junction had 7 bases not matched to a gene; V was cut back by 4 bases and J by 6 bases. The CDR3 has 14 amino acids. CDR3 sequence (DNA): TGCGCCAGCAGCCGGAGACAGGGGGCAGGCGAGCAGTACTTC. It specifies CASSRRQGAGEQYF.

The V and J genes are TRBV5-1 and TRBJ1-1; perhaps TRBD1 as D (5 bases). The CDR3 is 14 residues long. V was clipped by 4 bases and J by 4 bases, with 14 bases between them. Germline V gene sequence: CDR1 SGHRS, CDR2 YFSETQ. CDR3: CASSHGPGGTEAFF. The CDR3 DNA is TGCGCCAGCAGCCACGGACCGGGGGGCACTGAAGCTTTCTTT. The complete variable domain, with remaining parts taken from reference TRBV5-1 and TRBJ1-1, reads KAGVTQTPRYLIKTRGQQVTLSCSPISGHRSVSWYQQTPGQGLQFLFEYFSETQRNKGNFPGRFSGRQFSNSRSEMNVSTLELGDSALYLCASSHGPGGTEAFFGQGTRLTVV.

The chain joins TRBV5-5 to TRBJ1-2; D not certain. Germline-derived CDR1 and CDR2 are SGHKS and YYEKEE (reference sequence). This CDR3 region has 15 residues. Trimming removed 0 bases at V and 1 base at J, with 10 bases between. As DNA, the CDR3 is TGTGCCAGCAGCTTGGGAGCAACAGTTAACTATGGCTACACCTTC. It yields the protein CASSLGATVNYGYTF.

This clone was observed a single time. This sequence joins TRBV19 and TRBJ1-5; D is undetermined. V lost 0 bases to trimming and J lost 6 bases, with 12 bases between them. The CDR3 covers 15 residues. From germline, CDR1 is LNHDA and CDR2 SQIVND (reference sequence). As DNA, the CDR3 is TGTGCCAGTAGTATAGATCGCCAGGTGGGTCAGCCCCAGCATTTT. This codes for CASSIDRQVGQPQHF.

This clone occurred once. This chain connects TRBV6-5 to TRBJ2-7, with 8 nucleotides matching TRBD1. This CDR3 is built from 13 residues. Unmatched junction bases numbered 7, after V lost 6 bases and J lost 6 bases. Looked up from germline, CDR1 is MNHEY and CDR2 is SVGAGI. Here the CDR3 DNA reads TGTGCCAGCAGCTACAGGGGGTCCGGCGAGCAGTACTTC. This gives the protein CASSYRGSGEQYF.

The chain links TRBV28 to TRBJ1-2, with 7 positions matching TRBD1. Germline trimming cut 3 bases from V and 2 bases from J; bases unmatched to any gene: 3. Germline V gives CDR1 MDHEN, CDR2 SYDVKM. This CDR3 comprises 14 residues. This CDR3 is CASSLTGQNYGYTF. CDR3 nucleotides: TGTGCCAGCAGTTTGACAGGGCAGAACTATGGCTACACCTTC.

This clone is a singleton in its sample. The rearrangement links TRBV4-1 to TRBJ1-4, with no clear D. Germline loops: CDR1 MGHRA, CDR2 YSYEKL. The length of the CDR3 is 15 residues. The V end lost 0 bases, the J end lost 4 bases, and 9 bases lay between the germline ends. The CDR3 coding sequence is TGCGCCAGCAGCCAAGATACGGGAAATAATGAAAAACTGTTTTTT. Encoded protein: CASSQDTGNNEKLFF.

The chain carries TRBV19 and TRBJ1-6; D remains ambiguous. This CDR3 comprises 14 residues. CDR1 and CDR2 from the germline V gene are LNHDA and SQIVND (reference sequence). V dropped 7 bases and J dropped 3 bases, with 10 bases sitting between them. The CDR3 sequence is CASTMNSYNSPLHF. Written as DNA, the CDR3 is TGTGCCAGTACCATGAACAGCTATAATTCACCCCTCCACTTT.

The rearrangement links TRBV5-6 to TRBJ2-7, with 10 bases lining up with TRBD1. V was clipped by 4 bases and J by 3 bases; unmatched bases: 10. CDR1 and CDR2 from the germline V gene are SGHDT and YYEEEE. CDR3 length: 16 residues. CDR3 sequence (DNA): TGTGCCAGCAGCCGGGACAGGGGAACAGCCTACTACGAGCAGTACTTC. Protein sequence: CASSRDRGTAYYEQYF.

The chain has TRBV5-6 and TRBJ2-7; D is unresolved. The CDR3 totals 15 residues. V dropped 1 base and J dropped 0 bases, with 11 bases sitting between them. Germline V CDR1 and CDR2: SGHDT, YYEEEE. CDR3 amino acids: CASSLWQAYSYEQYF. The CDR3 nucleotides read TGTGCCAGCAGCTTGTGGCAGGCCTACTCCTACGAGCAGTACTTC.

The chain combines TRBV6-1 with TRBJ1-1; the D gene is possibly TRBD1 (5 bases). The CDR3 runs 14 residues. V lost 5 bases and J 1 base, leaving 11 bases between the germline ends. Germline CDR1 MNHNS, CDR2 SASEGT. The DNA for the CDR3 is TGTGCCAGCAGTCCCAGGGAGGGGAACACTGAAGCTTTCTTT. The encoded protein is CASSPREGNTEAFF.

The J gene is TRBJ1-3, the V gene TRBV4-1; D call uncertain. Deletions cut 0 bases from V and 0 bases from J, with 9 bases between. Germline-derived CDR1 and CDR2 are MGHRA and YSYEKL. The length of the CDR3 is 16 residues. CDR3 protein: CASSQEEGLSGNTIYF. CDR3 sequence (DNA): TGCGCCAGCAGCCAAGAAGAGGGCCTCTCTGGAAACACCATATATTTT.

The chain couples TRBV7-2 to TRBJ1-1; no clear D gene. CDR1 is SGHTA, CDR2 FQGNSA, per germline. Trimming removed 5 bases at V and 3 bases at J, with 16 bases between. The CDR3 loop spans 15 amino acids. Here the CDR3 reads CASSQISGMHTEAFF. The CDR3 DNA reads as TGTGCCAGCAGCCAGATCTCGGGGATGCACACTGAAGCTTTCTTT.

The chain recombines TRBV7-8 with TRBJ1-4; D may be TRBD1 (6 bases). The V gene lost 4 bases and the J gene lost 2 bases, with 14 bases spanning the gap. In germline, CDR1 is SGHVS, CDR2 FQNEAQ. The CDR3 is 16 residues long. This chain's CDR3 is CASSYPRQETNEKLFF. Here the CDR3 DNA reads TGTGCCAGCAGCTACCCTCGACAGGAGACTAATGAAAAACTGTTTTTT.

The V gene is TRBV6-1, the J gene TRBJ2-1; perhaps TRBD1 as D (5 bases). Germline V gene lookup returns CDR1 MNHNS and CDR2 SASEGT. The length of the CDR3 is 15 residues. The V and J ends lost 2 bases and 5 bases respectively, with 13 bases between them. For the CDR3, the DNA is TGTGCCAGCAGTGAAACTGGATCAGGGAACAATGAGCAGTTCTTC. This encodes CASSETGSGNNEQFF.

The chain couples TRBV4-1 to TRBJ2-1, with 9 bases identical to TRBD2. In germline, CDR1 is MGHRA, CDR2 YSYEKL. The CDR3 is made up of 13 amino acids. V lost 8 bases, J lost 10 bases, and 9 bases stayed unmatched. The CDR3 nucleotides read TGCGCCAGCCGGATAATAGCGGGGGAGGAGCAGTTCTTC. This codes for CASRIIAGEEQFF.

This chain joins TRBV28 and TRBJ2-2; D ambiguous. The length of the CDR3 is 15 residues. From germline, CDR1 is MDHEN and CDR2 SYDVKM. Trimming removed 2 bases at V and 2 bases at J, with 9 bases between. DNA for the CDR3: TGTGCCAGCAGTTTAGAACAGACAAACACCGGGGAGCTGTTTTTT. Its translation is CASSLEQTNTGELFF. Looking up the rest from reference TRBV28 and TRBJ2-2 gives the full variable domain: DVKVTQSSRYLVKRTGEKVFLECVQDMDHENMFWYRQDPGLGLRLIYFSYDVKMKEKGDIPEGYSVSREKKERFSLILESASTNQTSMYLCASSLEQTNTGELFFGEGSRLTVL.

V and J are TRBV7-8 and TRBJ1-2; D is unclear. The germline V and J ends were trimmed by 6 bases and 4 bases, with 21 bases remaining between them. CDR1 is SGHVS and CDR2 is FQNEAQ in the germline V gene. The CDR3 is made up of 16 amino acids. The CDR3: CASSLSATPTGYGYTF. CDR3 bases: TGTGCCAGCAGTCTAAGCGCAACCCCAACGGGCTATGGCTACACCTTC. Using reference TRBV7-8 and TRBJ1-2 for the parts outside the CDR3, the full variable domain is GAGVSQSPRYKVAKRGQDVALRCDPISGHVSLFWYQQALGQGPEFLTYFQNEAQLDKSGLPSDRFFAERPEGSVSTLKIQRTQQEDSAVYLCASSLSATPTGYGYTFGSGTRLTVV.

The chain combines TRBV27 with TRBJ1-2, with 8 bases that match TRBD1. V dropped 1 base and J dropped 8; count of bases not matched to a gene: 6. CDR3 length: 14 residues. Germline CDR1 and CDR2: MNHEY and SMNVEV (reference sequence). The CDR3 reads CASSLCQGACGYTF. CDR3 in DNA: TGTGCCAGCAGTTTATGTCAGGGGGCCTGCGGCTACACCTTC.

This chain joins TRBV28 and TRBJ2-3, with 8 nucleotides matching TRBD1. CDR1 is MDHEN and CDR2 is SYDVKM in the germline V gene. V lost 4 bases, J lost 6 bases, and 12 bases stayed unmatched. The CDR3 has 16 amino acids. For the CDR3, the DNA is TGTGCCAGCAGTTACCGGGGGACAGGCGTAGGGGATACGCAGTATTTT. It yields the protein CASSYRGTGVGDTQYF.